What follows are 8 T cell receptor beta chains derived from one specimen sequenced in a study of CD39 and CD103 CD8 tumor-infiltrating T cells. TCRdb's copy holds only in-frame clones and misses some; the assay was immunoSEQ multiplex PCR. Seen here are some 16,000 clones, 80% to 95% observed once, and the top ten hold more than 3.5%. The source material was CD8+ T cells sorted from blood. Subset noted: total memory CD8 T cells (CD45RA-CCR7+/-) from blood or uninvolved lymph node. The receptors were sampled from a human donor with head and neck squamous cell carcinoma.

The V gene is TRBV27, the J gene TRBJ2-7, with D perhaps being TRBD1 or TRBD2 (6 bases each). V was cut by 4 bases and J by 7 bases, with 17 bases left in between. Germline values: CDR1 MNHEY, CDR2 SMNVEV (reference sequence). There are 14 residues in the CDR3. The CDR3 nucleotides read TGTGCCAGCAGTTGGGGGGCAGGGGCCAAGGAGCAGTACTTC. This codes for CASSWGAGAKEQYF.

The V call is TRBV11-2, the J call TRBJ2-1; no definite D call. V was clipped by 1 base and J by 1 base, with 8 bases between them. Germline CDR1 is SGHAT and CDR2 is FQNNGV. The CDR3 consists of 15 residues. The CDR3 here is CASSLVASSYNEQFF. CDR3 bases: TGTGCCAGCAGCTTAGTGGCATCTTCCTACAATGAGCAGTTCTTC.

This chain joins TRBV19 and TRBJ1-1, with D possibly being TRBD1 (6 bases). V was trimmed by 2 bases and J by 5 bases, leaving 15 bases between them. Looked up from germline, CDR1 is LNHDA and CDR2 is SQIVND (reference sequence). CDR3 length: 15 residues. CDR3: CASSIWGAYETEAFF. In DNA form, the CDR3 reads TGTGCCAGTAGTATATGGGGGGCGTATGAGACTGAAGCTTTCTTT. Supplemented by reference TRBV19 and TRBJ1-1, the full variable domain reads DGGITQSPKYLFRKEGQNVTLSCEQNLNHDAMYWYRQDPGQGLRLIYYSQIVNDFQKGDIAEGYSVSREKKESFPLTVTSAQKNPTAFYLCASSIWGAYETEAFFGQGTRLTVV.

This chain links TRBV9 with TRBJ1-4; D unclear. Germline assignment: CDR1 SGDLS and CDR2 YYNGEE. The CDR3 loop spans 13 amino acids. V was clipped by 3 bases and J by 4 bases, with 7 bases between them. CDR3 amino acids: CASSDANNEKLFF. The DNA for the CDR3 is TGTGCCAGCAGCGACGCAAATAATGAAAAACTGTTTTTT.

V usage is TRBV7-9 and J usage is TRBJ2-4; D is uncertain. V was cut by 7 bases and J by 2 bases, with 15 bases left in between. Looked up from germline, CDR1 is SEHNR and CDR2 is FQNEAQ (reference sequence). The CDR3 totals 15 residues. The CDR3 is CASTDTSFTKNIQYF. CDR3 nucleotides: TGTGCCAGCACCGATACTTCTTTTACCAAAAACATTCAGTACTTC.

In its sample, this clone was seen once. The chain has TRBV29-1 and TRBJ2-7; the D gene is possibly TRBD1 (6 bases). Germline loops: CDR1 SQVTM, CDR2 ANQGSEA. There are 12 residues in the CDR3. Trimming took 5 bases from V and 2 from J, leaving 10 bases between them. CDR3 bases: TGCAGCGTTATCAGGGGTCCCTACGAGCAGTACTTC. Amino acid sequence: CSVIRGPYEQYF.

The gene calls are TRBV5-1 and TRBJ2-5; D is perhaps TRBD1 (5 bases). CDR3 size: 15 residues. The V end was cut by 0 bases, the J end by 3 bases, with 12 bases between. Germline CDR1 SGHRS, CDR2 YFSETQ. The CDR3 loop is CASSLASLGEETQYF. The CDR3 DNA reads as TGCGCCAGCAGCTTGGCGTCCTTAGGGGAAGAGACCCAGTACTTC.

The chain joins TRBV2 to TRBJ1-5; no clear D gene. CDR1 and CDR2 from the germline V gene are SNHLY and FYNNEI. This CDR3 is 14 amino acids long. Trimming shortened V by 3 bases and J by 4 bases, and 10 bases separated the two germline ends. CDR3 DNA sequence: TGTGCCAGCAGTGACGGGCAGAGTAATCAGCCCCAGCATTTT. Translation gives CASSDGQSNQPQHF.